This TCR beta chain originates from a study of identical twins. This clonotype has just a few counts. Its antigen remains unknown. The CDR3 loop spans 17 amino acids. The J segment lost 0 bases and the V segment lost 4 bases, leaving 4 bases of the junction unmatched. Germline values: CDR1 MNHEY, CDR2 SVGEGT. Overall study results and limits: Cord blood beta clonotypes that were abundant carried fewer insertions, and memory repertoires showed no such trend. Within monozygotic twins, out-of-frame TCR alpha sharing was underestimated by the models. Beta out-of-frame sequences showed weaker excess twin sharing.

cDNA carried unique molecular identifiers, and a universal primer site was added by template switching. TCRdb processed the 5' RACE reads anew with MiXCR; each CDR3 protein has one entry. The data contain about 570,000 distinct CDR3 sequences, 9.6% of them singletons. These data are also associated with another study on yellow fever vaccine responses in identical twins.

This chain uses TRBV6-2 or TRBV6-3 with TRBJ2-2; 11 nucleotides match TRBD2. Source material: PBMCs. The receptor's source is a young woman in good health. CDR3 coding DNA: TGTGCCAGCAGTTCCAGACTAGCGGGATCGAACACCGGGGAGCTGTTTTTT. Translated: CASSSRLAGSNTGELFF.